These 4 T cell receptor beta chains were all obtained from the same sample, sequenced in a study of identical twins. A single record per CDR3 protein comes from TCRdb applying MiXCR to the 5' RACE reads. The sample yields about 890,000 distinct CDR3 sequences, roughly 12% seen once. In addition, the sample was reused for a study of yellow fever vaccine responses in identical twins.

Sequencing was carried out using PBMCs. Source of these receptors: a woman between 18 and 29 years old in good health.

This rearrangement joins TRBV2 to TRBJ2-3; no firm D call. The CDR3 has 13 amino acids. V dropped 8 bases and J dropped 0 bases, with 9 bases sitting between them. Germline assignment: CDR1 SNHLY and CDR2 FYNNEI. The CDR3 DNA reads TGTGCCAGCTGGCTTTCTAGCACAGATACGCAGTATTTT. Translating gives CASWLSSTDTQYF.

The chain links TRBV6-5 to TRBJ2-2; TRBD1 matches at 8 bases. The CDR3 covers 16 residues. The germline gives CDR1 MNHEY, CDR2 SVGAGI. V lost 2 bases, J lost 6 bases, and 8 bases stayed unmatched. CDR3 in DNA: TGTGCCAGCAGTTACGGCGCCGGGACAGGCCCCGGGGAGCTGTTTTTT. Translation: CASSYGAGTGPGELFF.

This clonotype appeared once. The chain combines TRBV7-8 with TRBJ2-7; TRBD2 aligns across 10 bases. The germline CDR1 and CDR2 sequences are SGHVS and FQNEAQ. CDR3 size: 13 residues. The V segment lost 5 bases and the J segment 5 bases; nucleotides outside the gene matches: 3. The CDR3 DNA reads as TGTGCCAGCAGCCCAGGACTAGCGGACGAGCAGTACGTC. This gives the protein CASSPGLADEQYV.

The CDR3 coding sequence is TGTGCCAGCAGCGCACCGACGGAAGAGCAGTTCTTC. Its protein is CASSAPTEEQFF. This rearrangement joins TRBV11-1 to TRBJ2-1, with D unclear. Germline CDR1 SGHAT, CDR2 FQDESV (reference sequence). CDR3 length: 12 residues. V shed 5 bases and J shed 10 bases, with 12 bases lying between them.